This TCR beta chain was sequenced in a study of PD-1 blockade in classical Hodgkin lymphoma. Findings and caveats of the study: With respect to the repertoire differences, their causes, possibly disease activity or prior therapy, remain undefined. Newly diagnosed patients were reported to exhibit reduced baseline TCR diversity relative to healthy donors.

Repertoires were generated with immunoSEQ multiplex PCR, while TCRdb's copy carries only in-frame clones and drops some. The sample has approximately 9,300 clones; around 90% are singletons. The CDR3 length is 16 residues. CDR1 is SGHRS, CDR2 YFSETQ, per germline. With 0 bases clipped from V and 8 bases from J, the junction kept 10 bases outside the gene matches. The time point was: newly diagnosed, previously untreated cHL patient sample. The authors enriched CD8+ T cells from thawed PBMCs via magnetic negative selection. Untreated, newly diagnosed classical Hodgkin lymphoma PBMCs were used for comparison. Remarks on this clone: Its specificity is unknown.

The sample comprised CD8+ T cells from blood. The rearrangement joins TRBV5-1 to TRBJ2-1; TRBD2 matches 8 bases. This receptor was obtained from a human donor with classical Hodgkin lymphoma. The CDR3 bases are TGCGCCAGCAGCTTGGTTTTGGGGCTAGCGGGCCATGAGCAGTTCTTC. This gives the protein CASSLVLGLAGHEQFF.